This T cell receptor beta chain came from a study of shared clonotypes between healthy human individuals. Findings of the study overall: Generation probabilities of non-shared clonotypes were lower (relative to those shared by all four donors).

The data were produced by immunoSEQ multiplex PCR, yet TCRdb's version contains in-frame clones alone and is incomplete. The table includes over 2 million clones, roughly 94% detected once. The naive CD8 fraction comprised CD45RO-negative cells positively selected for CCR7 and excluded terminally differentiated effector memory CD45RA+ cells. With respect to this clone: Its antigen is unknown. The sample has other DNA sequences that encode this CDR3 too.

This receptor was taken from a man younger than 35 in good health. Sequencing used naive CD8+ T cells sorted from blood.

The CDR3 DNA reads as TGCGCCAGCAGTGAGATGGATAGCAATCAGCCCCAGCATTTT. It codes for CASSEMDSNQPQHF. V gene TRBV10-2 combines with J gene TRBJ1-5; D ambiguous. Germline assignment: CDR1 WSHSY and CDR2 SAAADI. The V end was cut by 2 bases, the J end by 0 bases, with 5 bases between. The CDR3 covers 14 residues.